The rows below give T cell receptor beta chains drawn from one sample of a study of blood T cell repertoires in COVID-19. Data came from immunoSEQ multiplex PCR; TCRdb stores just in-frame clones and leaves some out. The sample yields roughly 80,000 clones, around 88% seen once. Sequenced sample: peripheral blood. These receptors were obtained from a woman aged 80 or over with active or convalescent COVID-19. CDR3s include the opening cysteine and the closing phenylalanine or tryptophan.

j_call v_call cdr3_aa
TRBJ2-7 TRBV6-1 CASSEGGGSSYEQYF
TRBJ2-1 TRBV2 CASSAVGTSTFRTYNEQFF
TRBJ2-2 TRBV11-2 CASSFQVGGNTGELFF
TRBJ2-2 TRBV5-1 CASSLVDRGGTGELFF
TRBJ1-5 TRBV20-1 CSASSSRNQPQHF
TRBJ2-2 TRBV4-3 CASSPQRGENTGELFF
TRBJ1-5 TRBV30 CAWARQGNQPQHF
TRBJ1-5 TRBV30 CAWDRTGGNQPQHF
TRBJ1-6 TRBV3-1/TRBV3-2 CASAGPNRGPRIGLHF
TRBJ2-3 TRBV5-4 CASSDPNHSGAGDTQYF
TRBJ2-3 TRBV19 CASSIDGQGSTDTQYF
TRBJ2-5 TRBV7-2 CASSLRTSGSETQYF
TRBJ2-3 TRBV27 CASSSLAGGTDTQYF
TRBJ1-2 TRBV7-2 CASSLSAGGKAYTF
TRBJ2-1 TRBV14 CASSPLGGASYNEQFF
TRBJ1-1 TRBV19 CASSIAGTEAFF
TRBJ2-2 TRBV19 CASSIAKAGVNTGELFF
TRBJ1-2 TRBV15 CATSRDRTASRGYTF
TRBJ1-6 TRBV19 CASSDPGQGKNSPLHF
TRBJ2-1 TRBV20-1 CSASRGGAGEQFF
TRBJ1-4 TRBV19 CASRQGGTTNEKLFF
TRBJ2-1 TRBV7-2 CASSLGTAYNEQFF
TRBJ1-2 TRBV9 CASSVDGDYGYTF
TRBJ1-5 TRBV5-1 CASSLYGGDQPQHF
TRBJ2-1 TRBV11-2 CASSSPAGRSYNEQFF
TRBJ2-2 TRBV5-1 CASSLESRGNTGELFF
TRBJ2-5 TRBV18 CASSLVYISDQETQYF
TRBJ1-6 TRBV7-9 CASSLAQGWNSPLHF
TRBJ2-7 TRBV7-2 CASSRSRHHEQYF
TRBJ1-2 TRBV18 CASSNRDKDYGYTF
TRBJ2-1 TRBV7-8 CASSLQGELPGSYNEQFF
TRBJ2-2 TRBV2 CASSEMGGGELFF
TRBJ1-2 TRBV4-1 CASSQGQGGSYGYTF
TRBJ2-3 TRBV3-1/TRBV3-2 CASSHRQEGLDTQYF
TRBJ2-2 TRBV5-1 CASSLEGVRVPGELFF
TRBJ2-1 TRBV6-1 CASSDRLAGGPYNEQFF
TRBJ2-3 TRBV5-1 CASRLGQGAGDTQYF
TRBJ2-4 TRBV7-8 CASTSGIVRIFDKNIQYF
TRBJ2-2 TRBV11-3 CASSSRYGELFF
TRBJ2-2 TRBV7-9 CASSPRGNRNTGELFF
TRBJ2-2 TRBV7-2 CASRRGGTGELFF
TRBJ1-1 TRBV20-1 CSFTPNTEAFF
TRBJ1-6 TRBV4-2 CASSQSAGQGETPLHF
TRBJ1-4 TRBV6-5 CASSYSQGGWNEKLFF
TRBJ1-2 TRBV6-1 CASSEAPGYGYTF
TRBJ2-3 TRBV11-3 CASSLEGEFADTQYF
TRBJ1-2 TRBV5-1 CASSFDGSYGYTF
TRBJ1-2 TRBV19 CASSATGFFVLYTF
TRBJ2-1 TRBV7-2 CASSLRLAGVNEQFF
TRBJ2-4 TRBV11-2 CASSPGQGILNIQYF
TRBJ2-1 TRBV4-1 CASSQGRLAESYNEQFF
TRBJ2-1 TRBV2 CASRQGGNEQFF
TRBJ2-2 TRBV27 CASSLLASPGELFF
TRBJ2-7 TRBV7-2 CASSPRTGYEQYF
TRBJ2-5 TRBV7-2 CASSLGAPGGQETQYF
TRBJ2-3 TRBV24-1 CATSAVPSTDTQYF